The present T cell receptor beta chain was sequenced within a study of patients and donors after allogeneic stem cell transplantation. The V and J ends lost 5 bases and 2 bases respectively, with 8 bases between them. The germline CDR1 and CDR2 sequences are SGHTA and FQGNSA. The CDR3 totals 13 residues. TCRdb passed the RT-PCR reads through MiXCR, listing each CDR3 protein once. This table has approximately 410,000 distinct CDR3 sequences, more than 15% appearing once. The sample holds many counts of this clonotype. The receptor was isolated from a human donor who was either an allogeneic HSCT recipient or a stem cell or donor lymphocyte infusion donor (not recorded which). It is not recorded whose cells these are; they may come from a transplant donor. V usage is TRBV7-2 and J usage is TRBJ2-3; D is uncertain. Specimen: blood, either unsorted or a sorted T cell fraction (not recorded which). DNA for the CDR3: TGTGCCAGCAGCCTCCCAAACACAGATACGCAGTATTTT. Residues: CASSLPNTDTQYF.